This entry features one TCR beta chain sequence. The sample holds many counts of this clonotype. Its antigen remains undetermined. Within one base of it there is no much larger clone, and no base qualities were kept. The data belong to a study of T cell repertoires in cytomegalovirus infection (dated by TCRdb to the late 2010s). With regard to the full study: Peptide stimulations targeted recently identified HLA-C-restricted CMV epitopes, whose presentation resists viral immunomodulation, together with well-studied HLA-B-restricted epitopes. The HLA type of each donor mattered for the analysis, because public TCR beta signatures pointed to carriage of CMV infection along with the matching HLA type. Study-wide conclusions, independent of this receptor: In the ex vivo response, HLA-C-restricted CMV-specific TCR beta clonotypes were dominant, and in two of eight donors the single most frequent clonotype came from this HLA-C-restricted group. In both this cohort and an independent cohort of under 450 donors, the cumulative frequency of public TCR beta family members distinguished carriers of CMV infection plus the relevant HLA type.

What the treatment or condition label conveys for this sample: in vitro stimulation with specific CMV peptide epitopes to enrich CMV-specific T cells. Data came from an Illumina HiSeq 1500. TCRdb reworked the public reads: Q25 trimming with fastp, MiXCR clone assembly, productive beta chains retained. A single entry per CDR3 protein holds the most common genes and DNA from its merged rows. The table for this sample lists roughly 990,000 distinct CDR3 sequences; around 31% of them were counted only once. About 14% of the sample lies in the top ten. From cysteine to phenylalanine, the CDR3 is 12 amino acids long. Kept here is only the CDR3 DNA, which spans 36 bases and is read in frame from base 1. V lost 8 bases and J lost 8 bases; the stretch between them is 13 bases long. Looking up the germline V gene yields CDR1 MNHNS and CDR2 SASEGT.

Sequences were derived from cultured CD8+ T cells from PBMCs, sampled from culture after CMV antigen stimulation. The sequence was obtained from a human donor in good health (CMV status not recorded). Some clones in this sample may be carry-over from other donors' samples. The receptor chain draws on TRBV6-1 and TRBJ2-4, with the D gene too uncertain to name. Here is the DNA: TGTGCCAGCCGAAAGACTTTGGACATTCAGTACTTC. Its protein product is CASRKTLDIQYF.